These 20 T cell receptor beta chains originate from one sample sequenced in a study of T-cell reconstitution after alpha-beta-depleted transplantation in children. A library of TCRbeta sequences, prepared with unique molecular identifiers, was generated. TCRdb used MiXCR to reprocess the PCR reads, holding one entry per CDR3 protein. The sample contains 350,000 to 450,000 distinct CDR3 sequences, roughly 15% of which appear only once. The sequencing used PBMCs, collected from the stem cell graft. These receptors all come from a human donor who donated a stem cell graft to a child with Fanconi anemia.

This clonotype was counted between two and nine times. The chain employs TRBV29-1 and TRBJ1-2, with D maybe TRBD1 (5 bases). With 4 bases removed from V and 5 bases from J, the gap between germline ends came to 11 bases. Germline lookup yields CDR1 SQVTM and CDR2 ANQGSEA. This CDR3 has 12 amino acids. CDR3 region: CSVVGQGYGYTF. The CDR3 region has the DNA TGCAGCGTTGTAGGGCAGGGATATGGCTACACCTTC.

This chain connects TRBV9 to TRBJ1-1, with D uncertain. The CDR3 runs to 13 residues. The V gene lost 0 bases and the J gene lost 5 bases, with 8 bases spanning the gap. From germline, CDR1 is SGDLS and CDR2 YYNGEE. CDR3 protein: CASSVVRGTEAFF. For the CDR3, the DNA is TGTGCCAGCAGCGTAGTTCGGGGTACTGAAGCTTTCTTT.

This clonotype showed up many times. The chain links TRBV4-3 to TRBJ2-3; D possibly uses TRBD1 or TRBD2 (5 bases each). CDR1 and CDR2 from the germline V gene are LGHNA and YSLEER. The CDR3 runs to 16 residues. V dropped 1 base and J dropped 1 base, with 12 bases sitting between them. In DNA form, the CDR3 reads TGCGCCAGCAGCCAAGTAAACGGGGCAGGCACAGATACGCAGTATTTT. This gives the protein CASSQVNGAGTDTQYF.

This clonotype was seen a handful of times. V and J are TRBV6-5 and TRBJ2-2, with D unclear. CDR1 MNHEY and CDR2 SVGAGI come from the germline V gene. CDR3 size: 13 residues. Trimming cost V 2 bases and J 6 bases, with 7 bases left between them. The CDR3 spells CASSYEEPGELFF. CDR3 in DNA: TGTGCCAGCAGTTACGAAGAGCCCGGGGAGCTGTTTTTT.

Only a few counts were recorded for this clonotype. V is TRBV7-9 and J is TRBJ2-3; 7 bases fit TRBD2. The ends lost 5 bases at V and 2 bases at J; junction bases unmatched: 4. Germline CDR1 and CDR2: SEHNR and FQNEAQ (reference sequence). The length of the CDR3 is 14 residues. In DNA, the CDR3 is TGTGCCAGCAGCCCGGCGGGGGACACAGATACGCAGTATTTT. It encodes CASSPAGDTDTQYF.

The chain has TRBV19 and TRBJ1-2, with D possibly being TRBD1 (5 bases). V was cut by 3 bases and J by 4 bases, with 9 bases left in between. This CDR3 has 13 residues. Per germline, CDR1 LNHDA and CDR2 SQIVND (reference sequence). The CDR3 loop reads CASSIEGTYGYTF. CDR3 DNA: TGTGCCAGTAGTATCGAGGGGACCTATGGCTACACCTTC. Combining the CDR3 with reference TRBV19 and TRBJ1-2 gives the whole variable domain DGGITQSPKYLFRKEGQNVTLSCEQNLNHDAMYWYRQDPGQGLRLIYYSQIVNDFQKGDIAEGYSVSREKKESFPLTVTSAQKNPTAFYLCASSIEGTYGYTFGSGTRLTVV.

This clonotype has a count of ten or more. This rearrangement joins TRBV5-5 to TRBJ2-1; 7 bases fit TRBD2. Germline trimming cut 4 bases from V and 7 bases from J; bases unmatched to any gene: 11. Germline V lookup: CDR1 SGHKS, CDR2 YYEKEE (reference sequence). The CDR3 runs 15 residues. The CDR3 loop is CASSPLADRTNEQFF. As DNA, the CDR3 is TGTGCCAGCAGCCCTCTAGCGGACCGAACGAATGAGCAGTTCTTC.

This clonotype has at least ten counts. This chain connects TRBV5-1 to TRBJ2-7; possible D gene TRBD1, 5 bases. Trimming left V 1 base short and J 7 bases short, with 15 bases between. From germline, CDR1 is SGHRS and CDR2 YFSETQ. This CDR3 spans 14 amino acids. The CDR3 loop is CASSLIVGAREQYF. The DNA for the CDR3 is TGCGCCAGCAGCTTGATAGTAGGGGCGAGAGAGCAGTACTTC.

The table lists this clonotype with many counts. This chain connects TRBV12-3 or TRBV12-4 to TRBJ2-1, with 11 bases aligning to TRBD2. V shed 9 bases, J shed 4 bases, and the junction held 2 bases outside the gene matches. The CDR3 totals 13 residues. CDR3 nucleotides: TGTGCCAGTCGGACTAGCGGGTACAATGAGCAGTTCTTC. Its translation is CASRTSGYNEQFF.

This clonotype was observed a few times. V gene TRBV5-1 combines with J gene TRBJ1-5; the D gene is possibly TRBD1 (6 bases). The CDR3 is 16 amino acids. Germline values: CDR1 SGHRS, CDR2 YFSETQ. Deletions cut 4 bases from V and 3 bases from J, with 17 bases between. The CDR3 DNA follows: TGCGCCAGCAGCCCCGGAACTACAGGGAACAATCAGCCCCAGCATTTT. Encoded protein: CASSPGTTGNNQPQHF. Full variable domain (outside the CDR3, taken from reference TRBV5-1 and TRBJ1-5): KAGVTQTPRYLIKTRGQQVTLSCSPISGHRSVSWYQQTPGQGLQFLFEYFSETQRNKGNFPGRFSGRQFSNSRSEMNVSTLELGDSALYLCASSPGTTGNNQPQHFGDGTRLSIL.

This clonotype has only a few counts. The chain recombines TRBV12-3 or TRBV12-4 with TRBJ1-2; D uncertain. V lost 4 bases, J lost 8 bases, and 14 bases lay in between. The CDR3 spans 13 residues. This CDR3 is CASSSRTSAGYTF. The CDR3 DNA sequence: TGTGCCAGCAGTTCCCGGACCTCTGCGGGCTACACCTTC.

The table lists this clonotype with a few counts. The chain recombines TRBV6-2 or TRBV6-3 with TRBJ2-1; D is undetermined. Germline V gene lookup returns CDR1 MNHEY and CDR2 SVGEGT. There are 12 residues in the CDR3. V gave up 0 bases and J gave up 8 bases, with 5 bases separating them. The CDR3 here is CASSYSEDEQFF. In nucleotides, the CDR3 is TGTGCCAGCAGTTACTCGGAAGATGAGCAGTTCTTC.

The chain links TRBV5-1 to TRBJ1-4, with TRBD1 matching over 9 bases. The germline CDR1 and CDR2 sequences are SGHRS and YFSETQ. After removal of 3 bases from V and 6 bases from J, the junction contained 3 bases not matched to a gene. This CDR3 region has 14 residues. CDR3 DNA sequence: TGCGCCAGCAGCTGGGGACAGGGCGATGAAAAACTGTTTTTT. This encodes CASSWGQGDEKLFF.

This clonotype occurred many times. The chain combines TRBV5-1 with TRBJ2-1; maybe TRBD2 (6 bases). Trimming cost V 1 base and J 12 bases, with 11 bases left between them. The V gene's germline CDR1 is SGHRS and CDR2 YFSETQ. This CDR3 has 12 residues. Here the CDR3 reads CASSLTRRGQFF. In DNA, the CDR3 is TGCGCCAGCAGCTTGACTCGGCGGGGGCAGTTCTTC.

This clonotype was counted many times. The chain links TRBV7-9 to TRBJ1-1, with D possibly being TRBD1 (6 bases). The CDR3 totals 14 residues. CDR1 is SEHNR and CDR2 is FQNEAQ in the germline V gene (reference sequence). V was pared by 5 bases and J by 0 bases, with 10 bases between. DNA for the CDR3: TGTGCCAGCAGCCCGGACAGCTTGAACACTGAAGCTTTCTTT. Its translation: CASSPDSLNTEAFF. The full variable domain, its missing parts supplied by reference TRBV7-9 and TRBJ1-1, is DTGVSQNPRHKITKRGQNVTFRCDPISEHNRLYWYRQTLGQGPEFLTYFQNEAQLEKSRLLSDRFSAERPKGSFSTLEIQRTEQGDSAMYLCASSPDSLNTEAFFGQGTRLTVV.

CDR3 amino acids: CASRRNRNTEAFF. DNA of the CDR3: TGTGCCAGCAGAAGAAACAGAAACACTGAAGCTTTCTTT. V and J are TRBV27 and TRBJ1-1; D is undetermined. The CDR3 runs to 13 residues. The V end was cut by 6 bases, the J end by 2 bases, with 10 bases between. The germline V gene encodes CDR1 MNHEY and CDR2 SMNVEV (reference sequence).

J is TRBJ2-1 and V is TRBV20-1; D might be TRBD2 (7 bases). The V end lost 3 bases, the J end lost 8 bases, and 20 bases lay between the germline ends. Looked up from germline, CDR1 is DFQATT and CDR2 is SNEGSKA (reference sequence). This CDR3 is built from 15 residues. CDR3 in amino acids: CSASRDYERGDEQFF. The DNA for the CDR3 is TGCAGTGCTAGCCGGGACTATGAAAGGGGGGATGAGCAGTTCTTC.

This clonotype was counted at least ten times. The chain is built from TRBV12-3 or TRBV12-4 and TRBJ2-7, with D possibly TRBD1 on 6 matching bases. V was cut by 6 bases and J by 1 base, with 13 bases left in between. The CDR3 runs to 14 residues. The CDR3 loop is CASSLWGHSYEQYF. DNA of the CDR3: TGTGCCAGCAGCTTATGGGGACATTCCTACGAGCAGTACTTC.

The genes are TRBV5-5 and TRBJ2-2; the D gene is possibly TRBD1 (6 bases). Germline CDR1 and CDR2: SGHKS and YYEKEE (reference sequence). This CDR3 spans 15 amino acids. Trimming removed 3 bases from V and 4 bases from J, with 13 bases in between. The chain's CDR3 is CASSYGSRGTGELFF. For the CDR3, the DNA is TGTGCCAGCAGCTACGGATCCAGGGGCACCGGGGAGCTGTTTTTT.

V is TRBV19 and J is TRBJ2-2, with 8 bases that match TRBD2. The CDR3 extends over 16 amino acids. Losses at the gene ends were 5 bases for V and 6 bases for J; bases not matched to a gene: 11. Germline V gives CDR1 LNHDA, CDR2 SQIVND (reference sequence). This CDR3 reads CASSAGTPGGAGELFF. The CDR3 coding sequence is TGTGCCAGTAGTGCCGGGACACCGGGAGGGGCCGGGGAGCTGTTTTTT.